The sequence of this T cell receptor beta chain was determined in a study of blood T cells in healthy people across ages. The length of the CDR3 is 14 residues. The V gene's germline CDR1 is SNHLY and CDR2 FYNNEI. The table lists this clonotype with a few counts. Alongside a J-beta primer mix, a sample-barcoded 5' primer served in a second PCR lasting about 7 to 12 cycles. TCRdb reanalysed the 5' RACE reads using MiXCR and keeps one entry per CDR3 protein. The sample contains 800,000 to 1,300,000 distinct CDR3 sequences, almost 25% of which appear only once. These data are also associated with another study on T cells of mothers and their children.

Sequenced material: blood. The origin of this receptor is a girl aged 2 to 9 in good health. The rearrangement links TRBV2 to TRBJ2-5; unclear D gene. The J call may be mistaken, given a closer DNA end match to TRBJ2-1. CDR3 residues: CASSDLVGYNEQFF. CDR3 in DNA: TGTGCCAGCAGTGACCTGGTCGGTTACAATGAGCAGTTCTTC.